This entry describes one T cell receptor (beta chain). Its cognate antigen is unknown. These data originate in a study of cytomegalovirus exposure and HLA in healthy donors. CDR3 length: 13 residues. Germline assignment: CDR1 SGHAT and CDR2 FQNNGV. Trimming stripped 1 base from V and 6 bases from J, with 7 bases between. Both 60 Vbeta primers and 13 Jbeta primers went into the PCR. Generated by immunoSEQ multiplex PCR, the TCRdb table keeps only in-frame clones and is missing some. The sample shows fewer than 250,000 clones, about 80% of them seen only once. Study results and limitations: Several of the most significant clusters appeared linked to common viral pathogens, based on a later analysis.

The clonotype was recovered from a man aged 18 to 30 in good health and CMV-seronegative. The chain combines TRBV11-2 with TRBJ2-1; D unresolved. The sequenced sample consisted of PBMCs. In DNA form, the CDR3 reads TGTGCCAGCAGCTTAGCCCTTAGCAATGAGCAGTTCTTC. Protein sequence: CASSLALSNEQFF.